This TCR beta chain was profiled in a study of pediatric ulcerative colitis (dated by TCRdb to between 2018 and 2021). Concerning the study at large: Among the ulcerative colitis patients, about seven had pancolitis and two had left-sided colitis, and histology in every patient was consistent with ulcerative colitis. From 8 to 10 newly diagnosed, treatment-naive pediatric ulcerative colitis patients and a handful of non-IBD control children, paired blood and rectal samples were collected. By Pediatric Ulcerative Colitis Activity Index, a couple of patients had mild disease, several had moderate disease and three had acute severe colitis. Overall study outcomes, separate from this receptor: For technical reasons, blood samples from a couple of patients gave substantially fewer templates, and these samples were excluded from the blood-rectal overlap analysis. Because the repertoires came from total lymphocyte DNA, rare subsets such as regulatory T cells may have patterns that are not reflected. A couple of rectal CDR3 clonotypes turned up in every ulcerative colitis patient but in none of the controls. Blood-derived T cells may have been included in rectal pinch biopsies, especially in patients with overt colitis. Features of the rectal repertoire distinguished controls, mild-moderate colitis patients and acute severe colitis patients, and in acute severe colitis rectal diversity was lower because of clonal expansions. With only a few individuals, the healthy control group was small. Significantly higher autologous blood-rectal clonal overlap was found in ulcerative colitis patients than in controls, which suggested increased T cell trafficking to inflamed tissue.

Points on this clone: Its antigen is currently not known. No much larger clone is present one base from it, and per-base qualities are unavailable.

From the germline V gene, CDR1 is SGDLS and CDR2 is YYNGEE. Trimming costs V 1 base and J 5 bases, and their ends lie 12 bases apart. The CDR3 covers 15 residues, taking in both the cysteine and the phenylalanine. This entry keeps only the CDR3 DNA: 45 bases, framed from base 1. Using the immunoSEQ TRB Survey service, rearranged CDR3 beta regions were amplified from genomic DNA with multiplex V and J primers. To keep sequencing depth equal across samples, survey-level depth of up to 500,000 reads per sample was applied. The libraries were purified and pooled, then sequenced using Illumina technology. As for the original processing: immunoSEQ online tools were used for productive clonality, sample overlap, pairwise scatters, CDR3 beta length, V/D/J gene usage and productiveness. Alongside Shannon and Simpson indices, calculated diversity was computed as the number of unique rearrangements divided by total templates, multiplied by 100. For principal component analysis, Z-score normalized data were analyzed with the R prcomp function and the ggbiplot package. Morisita's index was used to measure clonal overlap between blood and rectum within each subject. As stored in TCRdb, this immuneACCESS dataset retains in-frame rearrangements with V and J assigned. A fraction of the clones does not appear; measured against another copy, unresolved V genes explain less than half of the discrepancy, and the remainder lacks a known reason. From that table come the V and J calls and clone size; the DNA was used to work out D and trimming. This sample has some 50,000 clones in its table, and about four fifths of those were observed once. The ten largest make up around 3.8% of the sample.

One to two pinch biopsies were taken from the rectum for research during colonoscopy. Before the diagnostic colonoscopy, none of the ulcerative colitis patients had been given immunosuppressive medication. Rectal biopsies were digested with proteinase K before DNA isolation. The Wizard kit (Promega) was used to extract genomic DNA from the blood and intestinal samples. Sample: gut tissue. The V and J segments used are TRBV9 and TRBJ1-4; D gene: possibly TRBD1, on 5 matching bases. This sequence was found in a girl between 5 and 17 years old with moderate ulcerative colitis. The base sequence is TGTGCCAGCAGCGTATCTGGGGGGGTGAATGAAAAACTGTTTTTT. Its product reads: CASSVSGGVNEKLFF.